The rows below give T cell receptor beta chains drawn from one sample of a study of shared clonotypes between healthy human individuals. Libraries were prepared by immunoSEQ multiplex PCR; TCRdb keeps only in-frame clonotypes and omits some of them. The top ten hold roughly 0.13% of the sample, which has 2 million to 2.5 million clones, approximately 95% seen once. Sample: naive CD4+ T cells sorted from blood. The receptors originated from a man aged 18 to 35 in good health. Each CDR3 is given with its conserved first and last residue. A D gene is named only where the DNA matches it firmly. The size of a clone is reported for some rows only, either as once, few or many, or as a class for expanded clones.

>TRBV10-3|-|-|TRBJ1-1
TGTGCCATCAGGGACAGTGGGAACACTGAAGCTTTCTTT
CAIRDSGNTEAFF
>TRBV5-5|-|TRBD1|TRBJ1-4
TGTGCCAGCAGCATCCCGGGACAGGGGGAAGGGGAAAAACTGTTTTTT
CASSIPGQGEGEKLFF
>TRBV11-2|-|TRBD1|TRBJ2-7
TGTGCCAGCAGCCGGACAGGGAGACACGAGCAGTACTTC
CASSRTGRHEQYF
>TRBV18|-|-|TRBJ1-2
TGTGCCAGCTCACCACCGATGCGGGACTATGGCTACACCTTC
CASSPPMRDYGYTF
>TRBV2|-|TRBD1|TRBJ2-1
TGTGCCAGCAGTGGACAGGGGGCTGCATACAATGAGCAGTTCTTC
CASSGQGAAYNEQFF
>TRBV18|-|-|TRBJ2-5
TGTGCCAGCTCACAGGCCGCCGGGCAAGAGACCCAGTACTTC
CASSQAAGQETQYF
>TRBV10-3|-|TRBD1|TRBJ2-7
TGTGCCATTCGTCCAGGGGGCTCCCTCTACGAGCAGTACTTC
CAIRPGGSLYEQYF
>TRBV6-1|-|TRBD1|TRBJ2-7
TGTGCCAGCAGTGTGGGACAGGGAGGCTACGAGCAGTACTTC
CASSVGQGGYEQYF
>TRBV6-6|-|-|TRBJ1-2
TGTGCCAGCAGAGGGGCTGGCTATGGCTACACCTTC
CASRGAGYGYTF
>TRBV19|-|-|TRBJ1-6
TGTGCCAGTAGTACCAGGACGGGTTTGGGTTCACCCCTCCACTTT
CASSTRTGLGSPLHF
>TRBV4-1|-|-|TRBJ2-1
TGCGCCAGCAGCCAAGGGTGGTTGAGGCGAGGGAACTACAATGAGCAGTTCTTC
CASSQGWLRRGNYNEQFF
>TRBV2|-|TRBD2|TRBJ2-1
TGTGCCAGCAGTGAGGGACTAGCGGGGATAAATGAGCAGTTCTTC
CASSEGLAGINEQFF
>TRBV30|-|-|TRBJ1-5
TGTGCCTTGAATCAGCCCCAGCATTTT
CALNQPQHF
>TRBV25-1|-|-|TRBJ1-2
TGTGCCAGCAGTCTTTATCACGGGCGGGATGGCTACACCTTC
CASSLYHGRDGYTF
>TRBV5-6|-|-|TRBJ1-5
TGTGCCAGCAGCTTGGGCCGGGACAATCAGCCCCAGCATTTT
CASSLGRDNQPQHF
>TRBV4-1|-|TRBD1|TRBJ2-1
TGCGCCAGCACCCTCAGGGGCGGACAGGACGACAATGAGCAGTTCTTC
CASTLRGGQDDNEQFF
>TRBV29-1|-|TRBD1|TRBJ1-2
TGCAGCGGTCGGACAGGAGGGTACGGCTACACCTTC
CSGRTGGYGYTF
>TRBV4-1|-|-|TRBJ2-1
TGCGCCAGCAGCCAAGAAAAGGCTAGATACAATGAGCAGTTCTTC
CASSQEKARYNEQFF
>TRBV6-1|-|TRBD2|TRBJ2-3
TGTGCCAGCAGTGAAACCCGGACTAGCGGGGGGACTAGCACAGATACGCAGTATTTT
CASSETRTSGGTSTDTQYF
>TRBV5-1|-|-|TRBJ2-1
TGCGCCAGCAGCCCCCGGGACGGTCTTGGGAATGAGCAGTTCTTC
CASSPRDGLGNEQFF
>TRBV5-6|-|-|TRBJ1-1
TGTGCCAGCAGCTTGGACAAGGGAACCAGTGAAGCTTTCTTT
CASSLDKGTSEAFF
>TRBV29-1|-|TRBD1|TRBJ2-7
TGCAGCGCAGCATCGGGGACAGGGAGTTACTACGAGCAGTACTTC
CSAASGTGSYYEQYF
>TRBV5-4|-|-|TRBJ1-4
TGTGCCAGCAGCTCTAAACAGGAAGATGAAAAACTGTTTTTT
CASSSKQEDEKLFF
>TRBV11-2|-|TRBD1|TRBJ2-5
TGTGCCAGCAGCCTCTCACAGACAGGGAAAGAGACCCAGTACTTC
CASSLSQTGKETQYF
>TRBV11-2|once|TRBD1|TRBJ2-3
TGTGCCAGCAGCTTAGGGGGACAGGGTGGTCGCACAGATACGCAGTATTTT
CASSLGGQGGRTDTQYF
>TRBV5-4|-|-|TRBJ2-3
TGTGCCAGCAGCTTGGCCAAGGGTAGCGCTAGCACAGATACGCAGTATTTT
CASSLAKGSASTDTQYF
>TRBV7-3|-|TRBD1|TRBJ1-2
TGTGCCAGCAGCTTAAGTCCTGGGGCAGGGGGCATATCTTCAGCGGGTGGCTACACCTTC
CASSLSPGAGGISSAGGYTF
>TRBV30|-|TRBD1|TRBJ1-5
TGTGCCTGGAGCACAGGGGGCGGCAATCAGCCCCAGCATTTT
CAWSTGGGNQPQHF
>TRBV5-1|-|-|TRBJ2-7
TGCGCCAGCAGCTTGGAACTGCAGGGGATCTCCTACGAGCAGTACTTC
CASSLELQGISYEQYF
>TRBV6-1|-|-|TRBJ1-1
TGTGCCAGCAGTATGAGGGGCGAGAACACTGAAGCTTTCTTT
CASSMRGENTEAFF
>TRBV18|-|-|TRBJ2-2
TGTGCCAGCTCACCACCGGCTCGTGTAACCGGGGAGCTGTTTTTT
CASSPPARVTGELFF
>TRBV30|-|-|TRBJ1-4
TGTGCCTGGAGGATTAATGAAAAACTGTTTTTT
CAWRINEKLFF
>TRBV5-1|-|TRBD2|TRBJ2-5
TGCGCCAGCAGCTCGGGGAATGCGGGAGTCCACGAGACCCAGTACTTC
CASSSGNAGVHETQYF
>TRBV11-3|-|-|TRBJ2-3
TGTGCCAGCAGCTCAACCACAGATACGCAGTATTTT
CASSSTTDTQYF
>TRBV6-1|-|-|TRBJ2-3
TGTGCCAGCAAAGTGTCTAGCTTCACAGATACGCAGTATTTT
CASKVSSFTDTQYF
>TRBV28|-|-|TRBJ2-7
TGTGCCAGCAGTTTCTGGGGGCCGAGGGACGAGCAGTACTTC
CASSFWGPRDEQYF
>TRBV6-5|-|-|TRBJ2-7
TGTGCCAGCAGCTCCGACAGGCGGACCCCCTACGAGCAGTACTTC
CASSSDRRTPYEQYF
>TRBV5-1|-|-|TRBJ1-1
TGCGCCAGCAGCCCGCAAGGTGAAAACACTGAAGCTTTCTTT
CASSPQGENTEAFF
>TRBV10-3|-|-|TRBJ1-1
TGTGCCATCACCAAGGATTACAGGGACACTGAAGCTTTCTTT
CAITKDYRDTEAFF
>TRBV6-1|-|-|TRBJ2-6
TGTGCCAGCGTAACCTCTGGGGCCAACGTCCTGACTTTC
CASVTSGANVLTF
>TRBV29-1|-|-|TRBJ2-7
TGCAGCGTCTCTATTCTTCAGGGTAACGAGCAGTACTTC
CSVSILQGNEQYF
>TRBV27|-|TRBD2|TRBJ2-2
TGTGCCAGCAGCCGGACTAGCGGCCTCACCGGGGAGCTGTTTTTT
CASSRTSGLTGELFF
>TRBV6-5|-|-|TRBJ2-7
TGTGCCAGCAGTTATTACGAGCAGTACTTC
CASSYYEQYF
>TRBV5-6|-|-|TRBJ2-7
TGTGCCAGCAGCTTGGTTGGTTCCTCCTACGAGCAGTACTTC
CASSLVGSSYEQYF
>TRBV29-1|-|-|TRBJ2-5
TGCAGCGTTGGTGGGAGCGAGACCCAGTACTTC
CSVGGSETQYF
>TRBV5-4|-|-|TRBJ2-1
TGTGCCAGCAGCTTAGAACTAAGCTCCTACAATGAGCAGTTCTTC
CASSLELSSYNEQFF
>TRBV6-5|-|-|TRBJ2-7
TGTGCCAGCAGTGAATGGAATGGGGAACCCGAGCAGTACTTC
CASSEWNGEPEQYF
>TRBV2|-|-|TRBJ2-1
TGTGCCAGCAGTGGCCGGGTCTACAATGAGCAGTTCTTC
CASSGRVYNEQFF